One T cell receptor (beta chain) is described in this entry. The data derive from a study of technical replicates of blood from a few donors. Using immunoSEQ multiplex PCR, the repertoire was profiled, and TCRdb retains in-frame clones only, with some absent. Of roughly 69,000 clones detected, 95% to 98% appear once; the ten largest clones hold about 0.28%. Germline lookup yields CDR1 SGHDT and CDR2 YYEEEE. There are 13 residues in the CDR3. The J segment lost 8 bases and the V segment lost 4 bases, leaving 8 bases of the junction unmatched. The clonotype comes from a human donor in good health. The chain combines TRBV5-6 with TRBJ1-2; TRBD1 aligns across 7 bases. The sequenced material came from T cells isolated from PBMCs. CDR3 sequence (DNA): TGTGCCAGCAGCCACGACAGGGTCCGAGGCTACACCTTC. Translated, it gives CASSHDRVRGYTF. Full variable domain (remainder filled in from reference TRBV5-6 and TRBJ1-2): DAGVTQSPTHLIKTRGQQVTLRCSPKSGHDTVSWYQQALGQGPQFIFQYYEEEERQRGNFPDRFSGHQFPNYSSELNVNALLLGDSALYLCASSHDRVRGYTFGSGTRLTVV.